This T cell receptor (beta chain) was sequenced during a study of OX40 agonist ivuxolimab in advanced cancers. This CDR3 contains 16 residues. Here immunoSEQ multiplex PCR was the method, and the copy in TCRdb shows in-frame clones only, minus some. The data hold tens of thousands of clones, with approximately 91% observed a single time. Sequencing was performed on CD4+ or CD8+ T cells sorted from blood, taken in a trial of the OX40 agonist ivuxolimab. This chain connects TRBV12-1 to TRBJ2-7; the listed D gene, TRBD2, was not tested against the DNA. TRBV12-1 counts as a pseudogene. The source of this sequence is an adult with an advanced solid tumor such as melanoma, head and neck, liver or kidney cancer. Here the CDR3 reads CASSFAVLAGGYEQYF. Written as DNA, the CDR3 is TGTGCCAGCAGCTTTGCGGTACTAGCGGGAGGCTACGAGCAGTACTTC.